This TCR beta chain was recovered during a study of blood T cell repertoires in COVID-19. The CDR3 extends over 12 amino acids. Trimming cost V 6 bases and J 5 bases, with 9 bases left between them. Germline V gene data show CDR1 as MNHEY and CDR2 as SMNVEV (reference sequence). Some clones are missing from TCRdb's copy, which holds only in-frame ones; the method was immunoSEQ multiplex PCR. This sample has around 100,000 clones, with 89% found just once. Source material: peripheral blood. The gene calls are TRBV27 and TRBJ2-3; D call uncertain. The clonotype originates from a woman aged 55-70 years with acute or convalescent COVID-19. The CDR3 protein is CASSENRDTQYF. The CDR3 bases are TGTGCCAGCAGCGAGAACCGAGATACGCAGTATTTT.